This TCR beta chain was captured in a study of blood T cell repertoires in COVID-19. The CDR3 covers 17 residues. V lost 2 bases and J 2 bases, leaving 18 bases between the germline ends. CDR1 and CDR2 (germline): SGHVS, FNYEAQ. This clone has a handful of counts. Only in-frame clones appear in the TCRdb table, and some are missing; sequencing was by immunoSEQ multiplex PCR. Of over 80,000 clones in the sample, about four fifths were seen once. Sequenced: peripheral blood. This sequence joins TRBV7-6 and TRBJ1-1; D possibly corresponds to TRBD1 (5 bases). The sequence derives from a woman aged 55-69 years with acute or convalescent COVID-19. DNA of the CDR3: TGTGCCAGCAGCTTAAGGGTATCTACAGGATCCAACACTGAAGCTTTCTTT. Protein product: CASSLRVSTGSNTEAFF.